The clone carrying this T cell receptor beta chain was seen ten or more times. Its cognate antigen is unknown. TCRdb passed the 5' RACE reads through MiXCR, listing each CDR3 protein once. Of fewer than 550,000 distinct CDR3 sequences in the sample, about 5.7% were seen once. This entry is derived from a study of CD8 T cells in ankylosing spondylitis. Whole-study findings and limits: Made up of eight highly homologous variants, a TCR beta motif appeared characteristic of ankylosing spondylitis blood. Disease-linked clones reportedly showed significant enrichment in matched ankylosing spondylitis synovial fluid.

This CDR3 has 16 residues. Germline V gives CDR1 SGHRS, CDR2 YFSETQ. Trimming pared 7 bases from V and 3 bases from J, leaving 20 bases between. This TCR was recovered from a male donor with ankylosing spondylitis. This chain links TRBV5-1 with TRBJ2-1; D is possibly TRBD2 (5 bases). The sequenced sample was blood, either unsorted or a sorted T cell fraction (not recorded which). CDR3 DNA: TGCGCCAGCTCCTCCCTGCCCAGCGGAGACTACAATGAGCAGTTCTTC. Translating gives CASSSLPSGDYNEQFF.